This T cell receptor beta chain was identified in a study of cytomegalovirus exposure and HLA in healthy donors. Study results and limitations: A later analysis linked a missense variant in DCLRE1C to the trimming of TCR beta V and J genes.

About this clone itself: The antigen remains undetermined.

V gave up 6 bases and J gave up 4 bases, with 11 bases separating them. Per germline, CDR1 MNHEY and CDR2 SVGAGI. The CDR3 length is 13 residues. The primer mix had 60 Vbeta and 13 Jbeta primers. Repertoires were generated with immunoSEQ multiplex PCR, while TCRdb's copy carries only in-frame clones and drops some. The data contain about 140,000 clones, 80% to 85% of them singletons. The specimen was PBMCs. The V gene is TRBV6-5, the J gene TRBJ2-3; D perhaps matches TRBD1 (7 bases). This clonotype originated in a woman aged 25-40 years in good health and CMV-seronegative. CDR3 region: CASSPRGADTQYF. The CDR3 coding sequence is TGTGCCAGCAGCCCCAGGGGGGCAGATACGCAGTATTTT.